The 27 T cell receptor beta chains below were found in one sample sequenced in a study of blood T cell repertoires in COVID-19. Profiled with immunoSEQ multiplex PCR; TCRdb holds only in-frame clones, not every one. This sample has roughly 42,000 clones, with approximately 92% found just once. The sequencing sample was made of peripheral blood. These receptor sequences come from a man aged 50-59 years with COVID-19, enrolled during active disease.

The chain employs TRBV19 and TRBJ2-1, with TRBD1 identical over 9 bases. Germline values: CDR1 LNHDA, CDR2 SQIVND (reference sequence). V lost 4 bases to trimming and J lost 9 bases; unmatched junction nucleotides: 4. The CDR3 extends over 13 amino acids. CDR3 sequence (DNA): TGTGCCAGTAGTAAGGACAGGGGAACTGAGCAGTTCTTC. The encoded protein is CASSKDRGTEQFF.

A single count supports this clone. The J gene is TRBJ1-5, the V gene TRBV9, with TRBD1 as a possible D gene (6 bases). The germline V gene encodes CDR1 SGDLS and CDR2 YYNGEE. This CDR3 is built from 14 residues. With 2 bases removed from V and 2 bases from J, the gap between germline ends came to 8 bases. Here the CDR3 DNA reads TGTGCCAGCAGCGTGGACAGCGGCAATCAGCCCCAGCATTTT. Translating it yields CASSVDSGNQPQHF.

This chain connects TRBV7-2 to TRBJ2-1; D is undetermined. The germline V gene encodes CDR1 SGHTA and CDR2 FQGNSA. This CDR3 region has 13 residues. The germline V and J ends were trimmed by 1 base and 10 bases, with 11 bases remaining between them. The chain's CDR3 is CASSLGDSREQFF. CDR3 bases: TGTGCCAGCAGCTTAGGAGACTCTAGAGAGCAGTTCTTC.

This chain joins TRBV29-1 and TRBJ2-1; 15 bases map to TRBD2. This CDR3 is 17 amino acids long. V was clipped by 7 bases and J by 3 bases; unmatched bases: 10. Germline values: CDR1 SQVTM, CDR2 ANQGSEA. The CDR3 DNA follows: TGCAGCGCCCAGGGACTAGCGGGAGGACTCAGCTACAATGAGCAGTTCTTC. Translating it yields CSAQGLAGGLSYNEQFF.

About this clone: An end of the junction does not agree with germline; a read error may underlie this. The rearrangement links TRBV5-1 to TRBJ2-2; tentatively, D is TRBD2 (5 bases). CDR1 and CDR2 from the germline V gene are SGHRS and YFSETQ. CDR3 length equals 18 residues. CDR3 loop: CASSLAETSRKNSGELFF. Here the CDR3 DNA reads TGCGCCAGCAGCTTGGCTGAAACTAGTAGGAAGAACAGCGGGGAGCTGTTTTTT.

This sequence joins TRBV19 and TRBJ2-7; possibly TRBD1 for D (7 bases). Trimming left V 0 bases short and J 2 bases short, with 14 bases between. Germline assignment: CDR1 LNHDA and CDR2 SQIVND (reference sequence). The CDR3 spans 16 residues. In nucleotides, the CDR3 is TGTGCCAGTAGTATAGAGACGACAGGGAGGCCCTACGAGCAGTACTTC. This codes for CASSIETTGRPYEQYF. Full variable domain (remainder filled in from reference TRBV19 and TRBJ2-7): DGGITQSPKYLFRKEGQNVTLSCEQNLNHDAMYWYRQDPGQGLRLIYYSQIVNDFQKGDIAEGYSVSREKKESFPLTVTSAQKNPTAFYLCASSIETTGRPYEQYFGPGTRLTVT.

CDR3 bases: TGTGCCACCAGTGATGGAGGTGGACTGTTAAACTCCTACGAGCAGTACTTC. This encodes CATSDGGGLLNSYEQYF. V gene TRBV24-1 combines with J gene TRBJ2-7, with D possibly being TRBD2 (5 bases). V lost 3 bases, J lost 0 bases, and 17 bases lay in between. Germline V lookup: CDR1 KGHDR, CDR2 SFDVKD. CDR3 length: 17 amino acids.

This clone was found once. V and J are TRBV12-3 or TRBV12-4 and TRBJ2-5, with a weak D call TRBD2 (6 bases). Trimming stripped 3 bases from V and 8 bases from J, with 13 bases between. The CDR3 is 13 residues long. The DNA for the CDR3 is TGTGCCAGCAGTTTCGGGGGTGTGGGCACCCAGTACTTC. It codes for CASSFGGVGTQYF.

The V and J genes are TRBV19 and TRBJ2-1; TRBD2 matches 7 bases. J gave up 4 bases and V 4 bases, and 7 bases lay outside the gene matches. This CDR3 has 15 amino acids. Looked up from germline, CDR1 is LNHDA and CDR2 is SQIVND (reference sequence). CDR3 in amino acids: CASSTGREIYNEQFF. CDR3 sequence (DNA): TGTGCCAGTAGTACTGGGCGGGAGATATACAATGAGCAGTTCTTC.

The CDR3 loop reads CASRDLRGRGSSQHF. CDR3 nucleotides: TGTGCCAGCAGAGACCTCAGGGGGCGCGGTTCTTCCCAGCATTTT. V is TRBV6-5 and J is TRBJ1-5; TRBD1 matches at 8 bases. CDR3 length: 15 residues. Germline V gene lookup returns CDR1 MNHEY and CDR2 SVGAGI. Losses at the gene ends were 6 bases for V and 11 bases for J; bases not matched to a gene: 15.

J is TRBJ2-3 and V is TRBV6-5; 10 bases map to TRBD2. J gave up 8 bases and V 7 bases, and 12 bases lay outside the gene matches. The CDR3 is made up of 15 amino acids. Germline V gene sequence: CDR1 MNHEY, CDR2 SVGAGI. CDR3 in amino acids: CASTTGGASGSTQYF. CDR3 bases: TGTGCCAGCACCACCGGAGGGGCTAGCGGGAGTACGCAGTATTTT.

This chain links TRBV7-2 with TRBJ1-2, with D possibly TRBD1 on 5 matching bases. CDR1 and CDR2 (germline): SGHTA, FQGNSA. V dropped 1 base and J dropped 5 bases, with 14 bases sitting between them. The CDR3 covers 15 residues. The CDR3 region is CASSLGSGLGYGYTF. The CDR3 DNA follows: TGTGCCAGCAGCTTAGGTTCAGGGCTGGGGTATGGCTACACCTTC.

V gene TRBV28 combines with J gene TRBJ2-2; 7 bases map to TRBD1. In germline, CDR1 is MDHEN, CDR2 SYDVKM. This CDR3 is built from 14 residues. J was trimmed by 6 bases and V by 8 bases; bases with no gene match: 9. The CDR3 loop is CASSKQGLSGELFF. CDR3 nucleotides: TGTGCCAGCTCGAAACAGGGGTTATCCGGGGAGCTGTTTTTT. The complete variable domain, with remaining parts taken from reference TRBV28 and TRBJ2-2, reads DVKVTQSSRYLVKRTGEKVFLECVQDMDHENMFWYRQDPGLGLRLIYFSYDVKMKEKGDIPEGYSVSREKKERFSLILESASTNQTSMYLCASSKQGLSGELFFGEGSRLTVL.

The genes are TRBV7-2 and TRBJ1-1; 9 bases align to TRBD1. The CDR3 is 15 amino acids. Germline V gives CDR1 SGHTA, CDR2 FQGNSA. Trimming cost V 5 bases and J 4 bases; bases outside gene matches: 8. This CDR3 is CASSQLTGGITEAFF. The CDR3 nucleotides read TGTGCCAGCAGCCAACTGACAGGGGGTATCACTGAAGCTTTCTTT.

V is TRBV19 and J is TRBJ1-1; D might be TRBD1 (6 bases). With 3 bases removed from V and 4 bases from J, the gap between germline ends came to 9 bases. CDR3 size: 13 residues. Germline loops: CDR1 LNHDA, CDR2 SQIVND (reference sequence). The CDR3 spells CASSMRGGTEAFF. The CDR3 nucleotides read TGTGCCAGTAGTATGAGGGGGGGCACTGAAGCTTTCTTT.

Only a few counts were recorded for this clone. The chain combines TRBV6-2 or TRBV6-3 with TRBJ1-5; 10 bases are a match to TRBD1. From germline, CDR1 is MNHEY and CDR2 SVGEGT. This CDR3 contains 15 residues. V dropped 5 bases and J dropped 3; count of bases not matched to a gene: 4. CDR3 nucleotide sequence: TGTGCCAGCAGTGCGGACAGGGGGGCCAATCAGCCCCAGCATTTT. Translation: CASSADRGANQPQHF.

The chain uses TRBV4-2 and TRBJ2-1, with D unresolved. This CDR3 has 11 amino acids. Trimming pared 10 bases from V and 4 bases from J, leaving 8 bases between. Per germline, CDR1 LGHNA and CDR2 YNFKEQ. In DNA form, the CDR3 reads TGTGCCACTTGGAGTTACAATGAGCAGTTCTTC. It encodes CATWSYNEQFF.

As regards this clone: It is unclear where the CDR3 begins or ends on the DNA, so no DNA is shown, and the CDR3 is as TCRdb lists it. The rearrangement links TRBV9 to TRBJ2-2; the table gives TRBD2 as D, unverified against the DNA. Germline V lookup: CDR1 SGDLS, CDR2 YYNGEE. Both ends counted, the CDR3 spans 16 residues. CDR3 in amino acids: CASSPRGGFGAGELFF.

The rearrangement joins TRBV24-1 to TRBJ1-4; 11 nucleotides match TRBD1. There are 16 residues in the CDR3. Trimming took 9 bases from V and 3 from J; bases not matched to a gene: 8. CDR1 KGHDR and CDR2 SFDVKD come from the germline V gene. The DNA for the CDR3 is TGTGCCACCGTTCGGACAGGGGGCCTTTCTAATGAAAAACTGTTTTTT. It yields the protein CATVRTGGLSNEKLFF.

As for this clone: A junction end diverges from the germline sequence, so it may reflect a read error. The gene calls are TRBV7-7 and TRBJ2-5; D call uncertain. Germline CDR1 is SSHAT and CDR2 is FNYEAQ (reference sequence). This CDR3 has 14 amino acids. CDR3 DNA sequence: TGTGCTAGCAGCCCCGGTACTTTACGAGAGACCCAGTACTTC. The encoded protein is CASSPGTLRETQYF.

V is TRBV19 and J is TRBJ2-3, with D hard to call. Per germline, CDR1 LNHDA and CDR2 SQIVND (reference sequence). The CDR3 is 12 residues long. The CDR3 loop is CASAAPRNTQYF. DNA for the CDR3: TGTGCAAGCGCGGCCCCGCGGAATACGCAGTATTTT.

The CDR3 region is CASGLGKGAVGQPQHF. The CDR3 region has the DNA TGTGCTAGTGGTTTGGGAAAGGGGGCGGTGGGTCAGCCCCAGCATTTT. The V and J genes are TRBV12-5 and TRBJ1-5, with 7 bases identical to TRBD1. V trimming: 1 base; J trimming: 6 bases; junction bases outside the gene matches: 9. The CDR3 spans 16 residues. In germline, CDR1 is LGHNT, CDR2 FRNRAP.

The V and J genes are TRBV29-1 and TRBJ2-3; D is possibly TRBD1 (6 bases). Trimming cost V 3 bases and J 2 bases, with 12 bases left between them. Germline loops: CDR1 SQVTM, CDR2 ANQGSEA. The CDR3 sequence is 14 residues long. The CDR3 nucleotides read TGCAGCGTTGATCTGGGGGCTCACACAGATACGCAGTATTTT. Its protein is CSVDLGAHTDTQYF.

This chain connects TRBV15 to TRBJ1-6; 7 positions agree with TRBD1. This CDR3 is built from 19 residues. Germline V gene data show CDR1 as LNHNV and CDR2 as YYDKDF (reference sequence). V trimming: 0 bases; J trimming: 0 bases; junction bases outside the gene matches: 8. The CDR3 DNA reads TGTGCCACCAGCAGAGATCCGCAGGGGGTAGGCTCCTATAATTCACCCCTCCACTTT. Amino acid sequence: CATSRDPQGVGSYNSPLHF.

The chain uses TRBV27 and TRBJ2-3; TRBD2 is a possible D gene (6 bases). CDR3 length equals 12 residues. Trimming pared 5 bases from V and 7 bases from J, leaving 10 bases between. The germline CDR1 and CDR2 sequences are MNHEY and SMNVEV (reference sequence). The CDR3 region has the DNA TGTGCCAGCAGTCCCGGGACTCATACGCAGTATTTT. It translates to CASSPGTHTQYF.

J is TRBJ1-4 and V is TRBV4-3; D remains unclear. The CDR3 sequence is 15 residues long. V was trimmed by 0 bases and J by 4 bases, leaving 9 bases between them. Germline CDR1 is LGHNA and CDR2 is YSLEER. The CDR3 protein is CASSQDRSSNEKLFF. The DNA for the CDR3 is TGCGCCAGCAGCCAAGATCGGAGCAGTAATGAAAAACTGTTTTTT.

J is TRBJ2-3 and V is TRBV6-5; D uncertain. V was cut by 2 bases and J by 0 bases, with 9 bases left in between. CDR3 size: 15 residues. Per the germline V gene, CDR1 is MNHEY and CDR2 is SVGAGI. DNA for the CDR3: TGTGCCAGCAGTTACCGAGCAACTAGCACAGATACGCAGTATTTT. It specifies CASSYRATSTDTQYF.